The sequence of this T cell receptor beta chain was determined in a study of blood T cell repertoires in COVID-19. Unmatched junction bases numbered 6, after V lost 10 bases and J lost 3 bases. This CDR3 contains 14 residues. Germline V gene lookup returns CDR1 ENHRY and CDR2 SYGVKD. Some clones are missing from TCRdb's copy, which holds only in-frame ones; the method was immunoSEQ multiplex PCR. The table shows 90,000 to 140,000 clones, with about 75% occurring only once. This TCR was sampled from a woman in her seventies with acute or convalescent COVID-19. Sequencing was done on a sample of peripheral blood. This sequence joins TRBV10-3 and TRBJ1-5, with 10 positions matching TRBD1. Written as DNA, the CDR3 is TGTGCCACAAGACAGGGGGCGGTCAATCAGCCCCAGCATTTT. It encodes CATRQGAVNQPQHF.